This TCR beta chain stems from a study of PD-L1 blockade in urothelial cancer. Turning to the study itself: At some point between 2013 and 2015, patients got going on atezolizumab, taking 1,200 mg intravenously every 3 weeks.

Each patient contributed between 1 and 8 total time points of blood mononuclear cells, pretreatment and during treatment. V was pared by 5 bases and J by 2 bases, with 10 bases of the junction left unmatched. The germline gives CDR1 MDHEN, CDR2 SYDVKM. The CDR3 extends over 17 amino acids. Assay: immunoSEQ multiplex PCR; the TCRdb copy retains only in-frame clones and omits some. The table shows roughly 20,000 clones, with about 91% occurring only once. The chain recombines TRBV28 with TRBJ2-3; 10 nucleotides match TRBD2. The specimen comprised PBMCs, sampled around atezolizumab (anti-PD-L1) treatment. The origin of this receptor is a man aged 45-60 years with urothelial cancer. CDR3 DNA: TGTGCCAGCAGTCAATCCCTTACTAGCGGGATCACAGATACGCAGTATTTT. Protein: CASSQSLTSGITDTQYF.